The present TCR beta chain was sequenced within a study of blood T cell repertoires in COVID-19. Study-level information: Sites in the United States, Italy and Spain provided acute and convalescent COVID-19 samples.

The CDR3 has 16 residues. Germline V lookup: CDR1 SEHNR, CDR2 FQNEAQ (reference sequence). Trimming removed 1 base from V and 0 bases from J, with 10 bases in between. Clones were read by immunoSEQ multiplex PCR, and TCRdb kept only the in-frame ones, dropping some. The sample has some 95,000 clones, 90% to 95% seen once. The TCR comes from a human donor with active COVID-19. The donor label of this sample is uncertain. This chain links TRBV7-9 with TRBJ1-3; D might be TRBD1 (5 bases). The sequenced sample was peripheral blood. This CDR3 reads CASSLDSTVSGNTIYF. DNA for the CDR3: TGTGCCAGCAGCTTAGACTCGACAGTCTCTGGAAACACCATATATTTT.